One and the same sample provided the 5 T cell receptor beta chains below, sequenced in a study of shared clonotypes between healthy human individuals. Sequenced by immunoSEQ multiplex PCR; TCRdb stores in-frame clones only, minus some. Of around 700,000 clones listed, about 80% were seen once; the top ten hold roughly 1.9%. The sequencing sample was made of memory CD4+ T cells sorted from blood. The subset was: CD45RA-negative fraction. The receptors were gathered from a woman aged 25 to 39 in good health.

A few counts support this clone. CDR3 nucleotide sequence: TGTGCCAGCAGTTACGCGACAGGTCTAGGCTACGAGCAGTACTTC. It codes for CASSYATGLGYEQYF. V gene TRBV6-5 combines with J gene TRBJ2-7, with D perhaps matching TRBD1 (6 bases). Trimming cost V 2 bases and J 3 bases, with 14 bases left between them. CDR1 and CDR2 from the germline V gene are MNHEY and SVGAGI. The CDR3 spans 15 residues.

CDR3 protein: CASSPAGGETQYF. The CDR3 bases are TGCGCCAGCAGCCCAGCGGGAGGAGAGACCCAGTACTTC. The chain joins TRBV4-1 to TRBJ2-5, with 9 bases fitting TRBD2. The germline CDR1 and CDR2 sequences are MGHRA and YSYEKL. Unmatched junction bases numbered 1, after V lost 4 bases and J lost 4 bases. The CDR3 covers 13 residues.

The V call is TRBV19, the J call TRBJ2-1; 11 nucleotides match TRBD2. This CDR3 comprises 15 residues. In germline, CDR1 is LNHDA, CDR2 SQIVND (reference sequence). V lost 6 bases and J lost 6; bases outside the gene matches: 7. This CDR3 reads CASRRLAGSLNEQFF. The CDR3 DNA reads TGTGCCAGTAGGAGACTAGCGGGAAGCCTCAATGAGCAGTTCTTC.

The chain is built from TRBV7-9 and TRBJ2-1; D perhaps matches TRBD2 (6 bases). CDR3 length: 13 residues. Trimming pared 2 bases from V and 9 bases from J, leaving 11 bases between. Germline CDR1 reads SEHNR; CDR2 reads FQNEAQ (reference sequence). The CDR3 DNA is TGTGCCAGCAGCTTATTGGTGGGGGGTGAGCAGTTCTTC. This sequence encodes CASSLLVGGEQFF.

This clone was picked up one time. The chain is built from TRBV7-8 and TRBJ1-5; no definite D call. Trimming shortened V by 5 bases and J by 3 bases, and 11 bases separated the two germline ends. The germline V gene encodes CDR1 SGHVS and CDR2 FQNEAQ. This CDR3 comprises 14 residues. CDR3 in amino acids: CASSLVGNNQPQHF. The CDR3 region has the DNA TGTGCCAGCAGCCTGGTGGGGAACAATCAGCCCCAGCATTTT.